This T cell receptor beta chain was sequenced in a study of cytomegalovirus exposure and HLA in healthy donors. Study context: Unique TCR beta sequences numbering approximately 120 million came from approximately 180 million T cells in an earlier analysis.

With 60 Vbeta and 13 Jbeta primers, the PCR was carried out. Here immunoSEQ multiplex PCR was the method, and the copy in TCRdb shows in-frame clones only, minus some. The sample yields around 210,000 clones, approximately 78% seen once. Study-level findings and limits: A later analysis reportedly found fewer N-insertions in an Asian-associated ancestry cluster than the roughly 700-donor mean. TCR beta chains numbering some 150 were designated cytomegalovirus-associated.

As to this clone: Its matching antigen is unknown.

Looked up from germline, CDR1 is ENHRY and CDR2 is SYGVKD. The CDR3 extends over 18 amino acids. V lost 6 bases, J lost 6 bases, and 16 bases stayed unmatched. The chain has TRBV10-3 and TRBJ1-6; 8 nucleotides align to TRBD1. Sequencing used PBMCs. The receptor was derived from a boy younger than 18 in good health and CMV-seronegative. For the CDR3, the DNA is TGTGCCATCAGAGGGCCAGGGGGCCTCGATTCTCCTAATTCACCCCTCCACTTT. The encoded protein is CAIRGPGGLDSPNSPLHF.